This is a list of T cell receptor beta chains from one sample in a study of blood T cell repertoires in COVID-19. TCRdb keeps only in-frame clones here, not all; method: immunoSEQ multiplex PCR. Among roughly 330,000 clones listed, 70% to 90% were seen once. Sequenced material: PBMCs or T cells enriched from blood (not recorded which). The receptors were gathered from a woman in her 30s who had recovered from COVID-19. Each CDR3 is given with its conserved first and last residue. The order of the fields is J gene, clone size, V gene, D gene, CDR3 protein, CDR3 DNA. The D gene is left open where the match is weak. A row's size may be missing; if present it is once, few, many or a size class.

TRBJ1-1 . TRBV21-1 . CASSRLRANTEAFF TGTGCCAGCAGCCGGTTGAGGGCGAACACTGAAGCTTTCTTT
TRBJ2-5 . TRBV4-1 TRBD2 CASSQDPRLASETQYF TGCGCCAGCAGCCAAGATCCCCGACTAGCGAGCGAGACCCAGTACTTC
TRBJ2-7 . TRBV12-3/TRBV12-4 TRBD1 CASSFGTAYEQYF TGTGCCAGCAGCTTTGGGACAGCGTACGAGCAGTACTTC
TRBJ1-2 few TRBV30 . CAWTPNRGGRNYGYTF TGTGCCTGGACCCCTAATAGGGGGGGCCGAAACTATGGCTACACCTTC
TRBJ2-5 . TRBV5-6 TRBD2 CASSPPRSGVQETQYF TGTGCCAGCAGCCCGCCCCGTAGCGGGGTACAAGAGACCCAGTACTTC
TRBJ1-2 once TRBV5-4 TRBD1 CASRADRGRDGYTF TGTGCCAGCAGAGCGGACAGGGGGCGGGATGGCTACACCTTC
TRBJ2-3 . TRBV11-2 . CASSLEYLTDTQYF TGTGCCAGCAGCTTAGAGTACTTAACAGATACGCAGTATTTT
TRBJ1-5 . TRBV29-1 . CSVAFASSGPQHF TGCAGCGTTGCCTTCGCAAGCTCAGGGCCCCAGCATTTT
TRBJ1-1 . TRBV6-5 . CASSGQPTEAFF TGTGCCAGCAGCGGACAGCCCACTGAAGCTTTCTTT
TRBJ1-6 . TRBV27 TRBD1 CASSYRGASPLHF TGTGCCAGCAGTTACAGGGGGGCCTCACCCCTCCACTTT
TRBJ2-5 few TRBV4-1 . CASSRRGQNQETQYF TGCGCCAGCAGCCGTCGCGGACAGAACCAAGAGACCCAGTACTTC
TRBJ2-2 once TRBV5-5 . CASSSGPGQLNTGELFF TGTGCCAGCAGCTCCGGCCCGGGACAACTAAACACCGGGGAGCTGTTTTTT
TRBJ1-1 . TRBV4-1 TRBD1 CASSPGGRTGNTEAFF TGCGCCAGCAGCCCAGGTGGGAGGACAGGGAACACTGAAGCTTTCTTT
TRBJ1-2 . TRBV7-9 TRBD1 CASSLAAGTGGYAF TGTGCCAGCAGCTTAGCGGCCGGCACAGGGGGCTACGCCTTC
TRBJ1-4 once TRBV5-1 . CASSPAGIRPGEKLFF TGCGCCAGCAGCCCGGCGGGGATTAGGCCTGGTGAAAAACTGTTTTTT
TRBJ1-6 . TRBV30 . CAWSVGGAGAQFSPLHF TGTGCCTGGAGTGTCGGGGGAGCGGGGGCGCAGTTTTCACCCCTCCACTTT
TRBJ1-2 . TRBV5-1 TRBD1 CASSFRTGANYGYTF TGCGCCAGCAGCTTCCGGACAGGGGCGAACTATGGCTACACCTTC
TRBJ2-7 . TRBV30 . CAWSVRRSGYF TGTGCCTGGAGTGTACGGAGGAGTGGGTACTTC
TRBJ1-4 . TRBV18 . CASSSMTVGPNEKLFF TGTGCCAGCTCCTCAATGACTGTCGGCCCTAATGAAAAACTGTTTTTT
TRBJ2-5 . TRBV14 . CASSQGLGGSETQYF TGTGCCAGCAGCCAAGGACTTGGGGGGTCGGAGACCCAGTACTTC
TRBJ1-3 . TRBV10-3 . CAISGRAPGNTIYF TGTGCCATCAGTGGCAGGGCCCCTGGAAACACCATATATTTT
TRBJ2-3 . TRBV6-5 TRBD2 CASSRGLAGTDTQYF TGTGCCAGCAGCCGGGGACTAGCGGGCACAGATACGCAGTATTTT
TRBJ2-1 . TRBV9 . CASSGSSYNEQFF TGTGCCAGCAGCGGGAGCTCCTACAATGAGCAGTTCTTC
TRBJ1-1 . TRBV2 . CAGRGDNTEAFF TGTGCCGGCCGCGGGGATAACACTGAAGCTTTCTTT
TRBJ1-4 . TRBV9 TRBD1 CASSRTGGTNEKLFF TGTGCCAGCAGTCGAACAGGGGGGACTAATGAAAAACTGTTTTTT
TRBJ1-2 . TRBV28 TRBD1 CASSPMGDRGQGYTF TGTGCCAGCAGTCCTATGGGGGACAGGGGGCAGGGCTACACCTTC
TRBJ2-3 . TRBV7-3 TRBD2 CASSLTRGGPDTQYF TGTGCCAGCAGCTTAACCCGGGGGGGCCCAGATACGCAGTATTTT
TRBJ2-1 . TRBV28 . CASRTNRLGSYNEQFF TGTGCCAGCAGAACTAACCGACTGGGCTCCTACAATGAGCAGTTCTTC
TRBJ2-7 . TRBV4-1 TRBD1 CASSQGQGSTYEQYF TGCGCCAGCAGCCAAGGACAGGGGTCCACCTACGAGCAGTACTTC
TRBJ2-5 . TRBV5-1 TRBD1 CASSWEWGRAGGQETQYF TGCGCCAGCAGCTGGGAATGGGGCCGGGCAGGGGGCCAAGAGACCCAGTACTTC
TRBJ1-1 once TRBV12-3/TRBV12-4 . CASSLADTGKAFF TGTGCCAGCAGTTTAGCGGATACAGGGAAAGCTTTCTTT
TRBJ2-2 . TRBV7-2 . CASSLEGPRQRTGELFF TGTGCCAGCAGCTTAGAAGGGCCGAGACAGAGAACCGGGGAGCTGTTTTTT
TRBJ2-3 . TRBV5-4 TRBD2 CASTLRGGTDTQYF TGTGCCAGCACATTACGGGGGGGCACAGATACGCAGTATTTT
TRBJ2-3 . TRBV11-2 . CASSLAPSADTQYF TGTGCCAGCAGCTTAGCCCCTAGCGCAGATACGCAGTATTTT
TRBJ2-4 . TRBV5-1 . CASSLDPGRIQYF TGCGCCAGCAGCTTGGATCCAGGGCGGATTCAGTACTTC
TRBJ2-3 . TRBV4-3 . CASSQGSSGRGDTQYF TGCGCCAGCAGCCAAGGGTCCAGCGGCAGGGGAGATACGCAGTATTTT
TRBJ1-5 . TRBV27 TRBD1 CASSPLGQGRGQPQHF TGTGCCAGCAGTCCATTAGGACAGGGTCGGGGACAGCCCCAGCATTTT
TRBJ2-5 . TRBV9 TRBD2 CASSVGSGGLGETQYF TGTGCCAGCAGCGTAGGTAGCGGGGGGTTGGGGGAGACCCAGTACTTC
TRBJ2-1 . TRBV7-2 TRBD2 CASRRAGGLYNEQFF TGTGCCAGCAGAAGAGCGGGGGGCTTGTACAATGAGCAGTTCTTC
TRBJ1-2 . TRBV7-9 . CASSLGTYGYTF TGTGCCAGCAGCTTAGGGACTTATGGCTACACCTTC
TRBJ1-6 . TRBV7-9 . CASSFEGGSPLHF TGTGCCAGCAGCTTTGAAGGGGGATCACCCCTCCACTTT
TRBJ1-2 . TRBV10-3 TRBD1 CAISTGTGTYGYTF TGTGCCATCAGTACCGGGACAGGGACCTATGGCTACACCTTC
TRBJ2-7 . TRBV9 TRBD2 CASSVGGAAYEQYF TGTGCCAGCAGCGTCGGGGGGGCTGCGTACGAGCAGTACTTC
TRBJ2-1 . TRBV4-1 . CASSQGQASSQFF TGCGCCAGCAGCCAAGGGCAGGCTAGCTCGCAGTTCTTC
TRBJ2-3 . TRBV11-2 TRBD2 CASSFGTTNTDTQYF TGTGCCAGCAGCTTCGGGACTACCAACACAGATACGCAGTATTTT
TRBJ1-5 . TRBV24-1 . CATSDLPGNQPQHF TGTGCCACCAGTGATTTGCCAGGCAATCAGCCCCAGCATTTT
TRBJ2-7 . TRBV5-1 . CASSLYGNPYEQYF TGCGCCAGCAGCTTATACGGGAATCCCTACGAGCAGTACTTC
TRBJ2-5 . TRBV4-1 . CASSQETGSWAETQYF TGCGCCAGCAGCCAAGAAACGGGGTCTTGGGCAGAGACCCAGTACTTC
TRBJ1-5 . TRBV5-8 TRBD1 CASSDRNLRGTGREKQPQHF TGTGCCAGCAGTGACAGAAATCTCAGGGGGACAGGGCGAGAAAAACAGCCCCAGCATTTT
TRBJ1-5 . TRBV19 . CASSLTGVNQPQHF TGTGCCAGTAGCCTGACAGGAGTAAATCAGCCCCAGCATTTT
TRBJ2-3 . TRBV7-6 TRBD2 CASSFGTSGGRDTQYF TGTGCCAGCAGCTTCGGAACTAGCGGGGGGCGGGATACGCAGTATTTT
TRBJ1-2 few TRBV7-2 . CASSPMRGWASGYTF TGTGCCAGCAGCCCCATGCGGGGTTGGGCAAGCGGCTACACCTTC
TRBJ1-2 . TRBV6-1 . CASSEEMTGSDRVGYTF TGTGCCAGCAGTGAAGAGATGACAGGTTCGGACCGAGTTGGCTACACCTTC
TRBJ2-1 . TRBV5-4 TRBD2 CASSLALLAGANEQFF TGTGCCAGCAGCTTGGCTCTTCTAGCGGGGGCCAATGAGCAGTTCTTC